This T cell receptor beta chain was sequenced during a study of PD-1 blockade in mismatch repair-deficient tumors. This clone has a single count. Its matching antigen is unknown. Measured with immunoSEQ multiplex PCR; TCRdb has only the in-frame clones, and not every one. The repertoire holds tens of thousands of clones, with around 89% as singletons. The CDR3 consists of 15 residues. Germline CDR1 GTSNPN, CDR2 SVGIG (reference sequence). The ends were cut back, 0 bases at V and 1 base at J, with 12 bases in the middle. General observations from the study: Rapid post-treatment expansion, then contraction, generally preceding radiologic response, marked tumor-resident clones.

All patients were mismatch repair deficient, assessed by either PCR or immunohistochemistry. The chain links TRBV30 to TRBJ1-1; weak D call: TRBD1 (6 bases). The receptor comes from an adult with mismatch repair-deficient cancer. Sequences were derived from peripheral blood, sampled 52 weeks after starting pembrolizumab. CDR3 region: CAWSVPYRENTEAFF. Here the CDR3 DNA reads TGTGCCTGGAGTGTACCTTACAGGGAGAACACTGAAGCTTTCTTT.